The 20 T cell receptor beta chains below all came from one sample that was sequenced in a study of response to subunit inactivated influenza vaccine. Each CDR3 protein gets one entry after TCRdb re-called the RT-PCR reads with MiXCR. This table has about 780,000 distinct CDR3 sequences, under 20% appearing once. The specimen comprised PBMCs from blood, sampled 5 to 6 days after vaccination. These receptors were obtained from a man aged 45-65 years who received an inactivated influenza vaccine.

The chain carries TRBV5-1 and TRBJ2-7; D is undetermined. The CDR3 has 13 residues. The germline CDR1 and CDR2 sequences are SGHRS and YFSETQ. Trimming took 0 bases from V and 6 from J, leaving 10 bases between them. DNA for the CDR3: TGCGCCAGCAGCTTGGAAAGTCTTGGCGAGCAGTACTTC. This sequence encodes CASSLESLGEQYF.

This clonotype showed up many times. The rearrangement links TRBV6-1 to TRBJ2-2, with D perhaps matching TRBD1 (5 bases). Trimming left V 6 bases short and J 1 base short, with 9 bases between. The CDR3 spans 14 residues. Germline CDR1 is MNHNS and CDR2 is SASEGT. CDR3 protein: CASSRAGNTGELFF. For the CDR3, the DNA is TGTGCCAGCAGCAGGGCAGGGAACACCGGGGAGCTGTTTTTT.

The chain is built from TRBV13 and TRBJ2-7, with unresolved D. Germline V gene data show CDR1 as PRHDT and CDR2 as FYEKMQ (reference sequence). V lost 0 bases and J 4 bases, leaving 10 bases between the germline ends. The CDR3 consists of 14 residues. CDR3: CASSLGQTPYEQYF. The DNA for the CDR3 is TGTGCCAGCAGCTTAGGGCAGACCCCTTACGAGCAGTACTTC. Full variable domain (missing parts from reference TRBV13 and TRBJ2-7): AAGVIQSPRHLIKEKRETATLKCYPIPRHDTVYWYQQGPGQDPQFLISFYEKMQSDKGSIPDRFSAQQFSDYHSELNMSSLELGDSALYFCASSLGQTPYEQYFGPGTRLTVT.

The chain couples TRBV10-3 to TRBJ2-7; 14 bases map to TRBD2. V lost 2 bases and J lost 7; bases outside the gene matches: 7. Germline-derived CDR1 and CDR2 are ENHRY and SYGVKD. The CDR3 consists of 16 residues. This CDR3 is CAISEGLAGGLGEQYF. DNA of the CDR3: TGTGCCATCAGTGAGGGACTAGCGGGAGGTCTGGGAGAGCAGTACTTC.

The chain carries TRBV6-5 and TRBJ2-1; 8 bases fit TRBD2. The CDR3 loop spans 16 amino acids. The junction had 12 bases not matched to a gene; V was cut back by 2 bases and J by 9 bases. Germline V gene lookup returns CDR1 MNHEY and CDR2 SVGAGI. This CDR3 is CASSYARLAQGGEQFF. The CDR3 nucleotides are TGTGCCAGCAGTTACGCTCGACTAGCGCAGGGAGGTGAGCAGTTCTTC.

This clonotype was detected many times. This chain uses TRBV7-9 with TRBJ2-2; TRBD2 might be the D (5 bases). Trimming removed 6 bases from V and 2 bases from J, with 10 bases in between. This CDR3 has 14 amino acids. In germline, CDR1 is SEHNR, CDR2 FQNEAQ (reference sequence). CDR3 in amino acids: CASSFPGNTGELFF. The DNA for the CDR3 is TGTGCCAGCAGTTTCCCGGGAAACACCGGGGAGCTGTTTTTT. Based on the CDR3 plus reference TRBV7-9 and TRBJ2-2, the full variable domain is DTGVSQNPRHKITKRGQNVTFRCDPISEHNRLYWYRQTLGQGPEFLTYFQNEAQLEKSRLLSDRFSAERPKGSFSTLEIQRTEQGDSAMYLCASSFPGNTGELFFGEGSRLTVL.

This clonotype has just a few counts. V and J are TRBV20-1 and TRBJ2-1; 13 bases line up with TRBD2. The length of the CDR3 is 17 residues. V lost 0 bases to trimming and J lost 9 bases; unmatched junction nucleotides: 11. The germline V gene encodes CDR1 DFQATT and CDR2 SNEGSKA (reference sequence). The CDR3 DNA reads TGCAGTGCTAGAGATTGGGCTGGACTAGCGGGAGTTCGTGAGCAGTTCTTC. Its translation is CSARDWAGLAGVREQFF.

This chain connects TRBV3-1 to TRBJ2-7; tentatively, D is TRBD2 (7 bases). Germline V gene data show CDR1 as LGHDT and CDR2 as YNNKEL (reference sequence). The V end was cut by 5 bases, the J end by 5 bases, with 16 bases between. This CDR3 region has 14 residues. CDR3 residues: CASSTTGRVHEQYF. CDR3 DNA sequence: TGTGCCAGCAGCACTACAGGGAGGGTCCACGAGCAGTACTTC.

The V gene is TRBV4-2, the J gene TRBJ1-5; D not certain. V lost 0 bases and J 7 bases, leaving 10 bases between the germline ends. The CDR3 has 14 amino acids. Germline assignment: CDR1 LGHNA and CDR2 YNFKEQ. CDR3 DNA: TGTGCCAGCAGCCAAGACGCTACGAAGCAGCCCCAGCATTTT. Translation gives CASSQDATKQPQHF.

In this sample, this clonotype turned up a few times. This rearrangement joins TRBV10-3 to TRBJ2-1; 11 bases are shared with TRBD2. Unmatched junction bases numbered 11, after V lost 2 bases and J lost 5 bases. CDR1 ENHRY and CDR2 SYGVKD come from the germline V gene. The CDR3 sequence is 18 residues long. The CDR3 loop reads CAISEMAGVAGGNNEQFF. CDR3 bases: TGTGCCATCAGTGAGATGGCAGGGGTAGCGGGAGGGAACAATGAGCAGTTCTTC.

The chain uses TRBV10-3 and TRBJ1-2, with a tentative D call TRBD1 (5 bases). Trimming cost V 7 bases and J 0 bases, with 9 bases left between them. This CDR3 is built from 13 residues. Germline CDR1 and CDR2: ENHRY and SYGVKD. CDR3 sequence: CAIKAGTNYGYTF. In nucleotides, the CDR3 is TGTGCCATCAAGGCAGGGACTAACTATGGCTACACCTTC.

This clonotype was found a few times. The chain carries TRBV11-2 and TRBJ1-5, with D tentatively TRBD1 (6 bases). Deletions cut 0 bases from V and 10 bases from J, with 16 bases between. The CDR3 has 15 residues. The germline CDR1 and CDR2 sequences are SGHAT and FQNNGV. CDR3 sequence reads: CASSLEGTPRSPQHF. In nucleotides, the CDR3 is TGTGCCAGCAGCTTAGAGGGGACACCCCGAAGTCCCCAGCATTTT.

The genes are TRBV27 and TRBJ1-2, with 8 positions matching TRBD1. Germline assignment: CDR1 MNHEY and CDR2 SMNVEV (reference sequence). Trimming at V came to 2 bases and at J to 2 bases, leaving 13 bases not matched to a gene. This CDR3 has 18 residues. This CDR3 reads CASSLLGAGGLGNYGYTF. CDR3 DNA sequence: TGTGCCAGCAGTTTACTCGGGGCAGGGGGCCTCGGAAACTATGGCTACACCTTC.

This clonotype was counted only a few times. The chain couples TRBV7-2 to TRBJ1-2; D call uncertain. Germline-derived CDR1 and CDR2 are SGHTA and FQGNSA. The V and J ends lost 2 bases and 0 bases respectively, with 10 bases between them. The CDR3 extends over 15 amino acids. This CDR3 is CASSLNAVTNYGYTF. Written as DNA, the CDR3 is TGTGCCAGCAGCTTAAATGCGGTCACTAACTATGGCTACACCTTC.

This clonotype was detected once. V usage is TRBV5-1 and J usage is TRBJ2-1; D unresolved. The CDR3 loop spans 15 amino acids. The V gene lost 0 bases and the J gene lost 2 bases, with 9 bases spanning the gap. Germline CDR1 reads SGHRS; CDR2 reads YFSETQ. In nucleotides, the CDR3 is TGCGCCAGCAGCTTGGTTAGGGCAGCCTACAATGAGCAGTTCTTC. Protein: CASSLVRAAYNEQFF.

This clonotype was recorded many times. This chain joins TRBV12-3 or TRBV12-4 and TRBJ2-7; perhaps TRBD2 as D (6 bases). V was cut by 3 bases and J by 1 base, with 13 bases left in between. This CDR3 comprises 15 residues. DNA for the CDR3: TGTGCCAGCAGTTTCGTACTAGCCGATTCCTACGAGCAGTACTTC. Translating gives CASSFVLADSYEQYF.

The chain is built from TRBV19 and TRBJ2-2; D may be TRBD1 or TRBD2 (5 bases each). Trimming removed 3 bases from V and 6 bases from J, with 11 bases in between. This CDR3 is 14 amino acids long. In germline, CDR1 is LNHDA, CDR2 SQIVND (reference sequence). The CDR3 DNA is TGTGCCAGTAGTATGAGAAGGGACGCCGGGGAGCTGTTTTTT. This sequence encodes CASSMRRDAGELFF.

The V gene is TRBV3-1, the J gene TRBJ2-7; D is ambiguous. The CDR3 extends over 12 amino acids. Trimming left V 0 bases short and J 3 bases short, with 3 bases between. Germline V CDR1 and CDR2: LGHDT, YNNKEL (reference sequence). The CDR3 region has the DNA TGTGCCAGCAGCCAAGAAATCTACGAGCAGTACTTC. This encodes CASSQEIYEQYF.

This chain uses TRBV12-3 or TRBV12-4 with TRBJ1-3; D unclear. The CDR3 loop spans 12 amino acids. V dropped 6 bases and J dropped 2 bases, with 5 bases sitting between them. The CDR3 nucleotides are TGTGCCAGCAGAGAACCTGGAAACACCATATATTTT. Translation: CASREPGNTIYF.

The chain has TRBV4-2 and TRBJ2-7; D gene unclear. In germline, CDR1 is LGHNA, CDR2 YNFKEQ. The CDR3 length is 13 residues. V was pared by 0 bases and J by 5 bases, with 8 bases between. The CDR3 spells CASSQDLQNEQYF. The CDR3 DNA follows: TGTGCCAGCAGCCAAGATCTACAGAACGAGCAGTACTTC.